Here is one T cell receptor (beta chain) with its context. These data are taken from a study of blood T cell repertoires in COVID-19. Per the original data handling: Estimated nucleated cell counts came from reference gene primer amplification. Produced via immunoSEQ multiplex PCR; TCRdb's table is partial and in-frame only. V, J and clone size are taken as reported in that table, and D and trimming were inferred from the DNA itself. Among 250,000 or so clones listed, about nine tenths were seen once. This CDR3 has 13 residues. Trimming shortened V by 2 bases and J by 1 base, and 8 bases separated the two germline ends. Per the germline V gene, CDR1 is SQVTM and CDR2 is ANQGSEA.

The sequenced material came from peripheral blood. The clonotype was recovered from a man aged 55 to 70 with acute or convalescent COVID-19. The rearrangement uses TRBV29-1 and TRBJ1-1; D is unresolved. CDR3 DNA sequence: TGCAGCGTTGAAACGGGTGCGAACACTGAAGCTTTCTTT. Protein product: CSVETGANTEAFF.